This entry lists 23 T cell receptor beta chains sequenced from one sample in a study of T cells in tuberculosis. The table came from immunoSEQ multiplex PCR; TCRdb's copy has only in-frame clones and leaves some out. This sample has roughly 34,000 clones, with 86% found just once. The time point here: new active TB diagnosis, blood taken before or within 7 days of starting treatment. The sequencing here drew on PBMCs, taken at tuberculosis diagnosis. All receptors derive from an adult with tuberculosis.

This CDR3 reads CASSPQGLGYEQYF. The CDR3 DNA reads TGTGCCAGCTCACCACAGGGACTGGGGTACGAGCAGTACTTC. The V gene is TRBV18, the J gene TRBJ2-7, with D maybe TRBD2 (6 bases). CDR1 and CDR2 from the germline V gene are KGHSH and LQKENI. The length of the CDR3 is 14 residues. The V gene lost 1 base and the J gene lost 4 bases, with 11 bases spanning the gap.

Only one count was recorded for this clone. The chain joins TRBV4-1 to TRBJ2-3; TRBD2 agrees at 15 bases. Germline V CDR1 and CDR2: MGHRA, YSYEKL. Losses at the gene ends were 3 bases for V and 2 bases for J; bases not matched to a gene: 6. This CDR3 comprises 18 residues. In DNA, the CDR3 is TGCGCCAGCAGCCAGCCGGGACTAGCGGGAGGACTCACAGATACGCAGTATTTT. It encodes CASSQPGLAGGLTDTQYF.

V and J are TRBV6-1 and TRBJ2-7, with 7 bases that match TRBD1. Germline V gene lookup returns CDR1 MNHNS and CDR2 SASEGT. The CDR3 spans 16 residues. Trimming at V came to 4 bases and at J to 5 bases, leaving 14 bases not matched to a gene. The CDR3, as DNA: TGTGCCAGCAGTGCCTGGACTGGGACAGTCGAAGACGAGCAGTACTTC. Translation: CASSAWTGTVEDEQYF.

The CDR3 nucleotides read TGTGCCAGCAGCCTAGGGACAGGGGGCGAAAAACTGTTTTTT. This gives the protein CASSLGTGGEKLFF. V usage is TRBV6-6 and J usage is TRBJ1-4, with 12 positions matching TRBD1. Trimming took 6 bases from V and 8 from J; bases not matched to a gene: 4. CDR3 length: 14 amino acids. The germline V gene encodes CDR1 MNHNY and CDR2 SVGAGI (reference sequence).

The J gene is TRBJ1-2, the V gene TRBV6-5; D unclear. Germline values: CDR1 MNHEY, CDR2 SVGAGI. This CDR3 has 14 amino acids. V was shortened by 0 bases and J by 1 base, with 6 bases between the two germline ends. The CDR3 spells CASSYSQYNYGYTF. The CDR3 DNA reads as TGTGCCAGCAGTTACTCCCAGTATAACTATGGCTACACCTTC.

The V and J genes are TRBV11-2 and TRBJ2-1; a weak D match, TRBD1 (5 bases). The V end lost 4 bases, the J end lost 7 bases, and 11 bases lay between the germline ends. Germline CDR1 and CDR2: SGHAT and FQNNGV. CDR3 length: 13 residues. CDR3 residues: CASSSRVLNEQFF. Here the CDR3 DNA reads TGTGCCAGCAGCTCCAGGGTTTTGAATGAGCAGTTCTTC.

The V call is TRBV29-1, the J call TRBJ2-7; maybe TRBD1 (6 bases). V lost 5 bases to trimming and J lost 2 bases, with 10 bases between them. Germline V CDR1 and CDR2: SQVTM, ANQGSEA. This CDR3 region has 12 residues. The CDR3 sequence: CSVPGQAYEQYF. The CDR3 bases are TGCAGCGTTCCGGGACAAGCCTACGAGCAGTACTTC.

The chain has TRBV19 and TRBJ1-1; no clear D gene. Germline V gives CDR1 LNHDA, CDR2 SQIVND (reference sequence). The V gene lost 9 bases and the J gene lost 3 bases, with 17 bases spanning the gap. The CDR3 is made up of 14 amino acids. The CDR3 loop is CASGGVSRHTEAFF. The CDR3, as DNA: TGTGCCAGCGGAGGAGTCTCCCGACACACTGAAGCTTTCTTT. The full variable domain, completed using reference TRBV19 and TRBJ1-1, is DGGITQSPKYLFRKEGQNVTLSCEQNLNHDAMYWYRQDPGQGLRLIYYSQIVNDFQKGDIAEGYSVSREKKESFPLTVTSAQKNPTAFYLCASGGVSRHTEAFFGQGTRLTVV.

The gene calls are TRBV11-2 and TRBJ1-3, with D possibly being TRBD1 (6 bases). Germline CDR1 and CDR2: SGHAT and FQNNGV. Trimming removed 5 bases from V and 2 bases from J, with 13 bases in between. The CDR3 is made up of 15 amino acids. CDR3 protein: CASSPVRGPGNTIYF. In DNA form, the CDR3 reads TGTGCCAGCAGCCCCGTCAGGGGCCCTGGAAACACCATATATTTT. Drawing the rest from reference TRBV11-2 and TRBJ1-3, the complete variable domain is EAGVAQSPRYKIIEKRQSVAFWCNPISGHATLYWYQQILGQGPKLLIQFQNNGVVDDSQLPKDRFSAERLKGVDSTLKIQPAKLEDSAVYLCASSPVRGPGNTIYFGEGSWLTVV.

This clone was seen a handful of times. This chain joins TRBV27 and TRBJ2-5, with TRBD2 matching over 11 bases. This CDR3 comprises 15 residues. V was pared by 6 bases and J by 2 bases, with 5 bases of the junction left unmatched. The germline V gene has CDR1 MNHEY and CDR2 SMNVEV (reference sequence). Here the CDR3 reads CASSRGTSGQETQYF. For the CDR3, the DNA is TGTGCCAGCAGCCGTGGGACTAGCGGACAAGAGACCCAGTACTTC.

The chain is built from TRBV27 and TRBJ2-7; 9 nucleotides agree with TRBD1. In germline, CDR1 is MNHEY, CDR2 SMNVEV (reference sequence). This CDR3 region has 14 residues. V gave up 5 bases and J gave up 3 bases; unmatched junction bases: 5. The CDR3 bases are TGTGCCAGCAGTCCTCGGACAGGGGACTACGAGCAGTACTTC. Protein product: CASSPRTGDYEQYF.

This clone was seen a single time. This rearrangement joins TRBV6-6 to TRBJ1-3; the D is unclear. CDR3 length: 13 residues. V lost 2 bases and J 4 bases, leaving 6 bases between the germline ends. Per the germline V gene, CDR1 is MNHNY and CDR2 is SVGAGI (reference sequence). CDR3 sequence: CASSYGAGNTIYF. The CDR3, as DNA: TGTGCCAGCAGTTACGGAGCGGGAAACACCATATATTTT.

Written as DNA, the CDR3 is TGTGCCAGCAGTCCCTTAGCGGGGGGGCAAGAGACCCAGTACTTC. It encodes CASSPLAGGQETQYF. This sequence joins TRBV14 and TRBJ2-5; the match to TRBD2 covers 11 bases. CDR1 is SGHDN and CDR2 is FVKESK in the germline V gene. The CDR3 is made up of 15 amino acids. V gave up 6 bases and J gave up 2 bases; unmatched junction bases: 5. Based on the CDR3 plus reference TRBV14 and TRBJ2-5, the full variable domain is EAGVTQFPSHSVIEKGQTVTLRCDPISGHDNLYWYRRVMGKEIKFLLHFVKESKQDESGMPNNRFLAERTGGTYSTLKVQPAELEDSGVYFCASSPLAGGQETQYFGPGTRLLVL.

V and J are TRBV15 and TRBJ2-4, with a weak D call TRBD2 (5 bases). The CDR3 length is 12 residues. Trimming cost V 0 bases and J 10 bases, with 7 bases left between them. CDR1 and CDR2 (germline): LNHNV, YYDKDF (reference sequence). The CDR3 here is CATSRDGVIQYF. For the CDR3, the DNA is TGTGCCACCAGCAGAGACGGGGTTATTCAGTACTTC.

CDR3 bases: TGTGCCAGCAGTGAAGCGGGACTAGCGGGGGGACGTGATACGCAGTATTTT. It codes for CASSEAGLAGGRDTQYF. V gene TRBV6-1 combines with J gene TRBJ2-3, with 15 bases that match TRBD2. J lost 6 bases, V lost 0 bases, and 4 bases had no gene match. The CDR3 runs to 17 residues. Germline V lookup: CDR1 MNHNS, CDR2 SASEGT.

This clone showed up just once. The V gene is TRBV2, the J gene TRBJ2-5, with D tentatively TRBD1 (5 bases). Trimming removed 3 bases at V and 2 bases at J, with 7 bases between. CDR3 length equals 13 residues. Germline CDR1 SNHLY, CDR2 FYNNEI. CDR3: CASSEGRQETQYF. CDR3 in DNA: TGTGCCAGCAGTGAGGGGCGGCAAGAGACCCAGTACTTC.

The chain is built from TRBV6-4 and TRBJ1-2; D gene ambiguous. The CDR3 is 11 amino acids. Trimming took 4 bases from V and 3 from J, leaving 3 bases between them. Per the germline V gene, CDR1 is MRHNA and CDR2 is SNTAGT. CDR3 protein: CASSADYGYTF. In nucleotides, the CDR3 is TGTGCCAGCAGTGCCGACTATGGCTACACCTTC.

This clone was observed a single time. The genes are TRBV19 and TRBJ1-2; no firm D call. V lost 3 bases and J 8 bases, leaving 13 bases between the germline ends. The length of the CDR3 is 13 residues. Looked up from germline, CDR1 is LNHDA and CDR2 is SQIVND (reference sequence). CDR3: CASSMGRPGGYTF. The CDR3 DNA is TGTGCCAGTAGTATGGGTCGGCCGGGGGGCTACACCTTC.

V usage is TRBV4-1 and J usage is TRBJ2-7, with 9 positions matching TRBD1. Unmatched junction bases numbered 8, after V lost 3 bases and J lost 5 bases. In germline, CDR1 is MGHRA, CDR2 YSYEKL. The CDR3 has 15 amino acids. CDR3 DNA: TGCGCCAGCAGCCAGACACGGGACAGGGTGGACGAGCAGTACTTC. Residues: CASSQTRDRVDEQYF.

The V gene is TRBV28, the J gene TRBJ2-7, with a weak D call TRBD1 (5 bases). From germline, CDR1 is MDHEN and CDR2 SYDVKM. With 3 bases removed from V and 2 bases from J, the gap between germline ends came to 8 bases. CDR3 length: 13 amino acids. Here the CDR3 DNA reads TGTGCCAGCAGTTTTGGGGCAGCCTACGAGCAGTACTTC. Protein sequence: CASSFGAAYEQYF. The full variable domain, completed using reference TRBV28 and TRBJ2-7, is DVKVTQSSRYLVKRTGEKVFLECVQDMDHENMFWYRQDPGLGLRLIYFSYDVKMKEKGDIPEGYSVSREKKERFSLILESASTNQTSMYLCASSFGAAYEQYFGPGTRLTVT.

The genes are TRBV5-1 and TRBJ2-7; perhaps TRBD1 as D (6 bases). Between the trimmed V and J ends, which lost 3 bases and 6 bases, there was a span of 19 bases. CDR1 SGHRS and CDR2 YFSETQ come from the germline V gene. CDR3 length equals 15 residues. DNA for the CDR3: TGCGCCAGCAGCTCGACTTCTACAGGGTTAAGCGAGCAGTACTTC. Protein sequence: CASSSTSTGLSEQYF.

The gene calls are TRBV13 and TRBJ2-1; TRBD1 matches 7 bases. Trimming at V came to 7 bases and at J to 7 bases, leaving 7 bases not matched to a gene. The CDR3 has 13 amino acids. Germline CDR1 PRHDT, CDR2 FYEKMQ (reference sequence). This CDR3 is CASTSLQGNEQFF. As DNA, the CDR3 is TGTGCCAGCACCTCGTTACAGGGGAATGAGCAGTTCTTC.

This chain joins TRBV5-1 and TRBJ2-6; a weak D match, TRBD1 (7 bases). V was trimmed by 4 bases and J by 0 bases, leaving 11 bases between them. This CDR3 comprises 16 residues. Germline V gives CDR1 SGHRS, CDR2 YFSETQ. DNA for the CDR3: TGCGCCAGCAGCCCGGGGGACAGCTCTGGGGCCAACGTCCTGACTTTC. Its protein product is CASSPGDSSGANVLTF.